A single sample is the source of the 27 T cell receptor beta chains below, sequenced in a study of shared clonotypes between healthy human individuals. The repertoire was sequenced with immunoSEQ multiplex PCR; TCRdb's copy has only in-frame clones and lacks some. Counted here are more than 2,000,000 clones, around 90% occurring once; the ten biggest clones make up roughly 0.15%. Sequenced: naive CD4+ T cells sorted from blood. The subset here: CD45RA+ positively selected. All receptors come from a man between 18 and 29 years old in good health.

V usage is TRBV28 and J usage is TRBJ2-3; D may be TRBD1 or TRBD2 (6 bases each). CDR1 and CDR2 (germline): MDHEN, SYDVKM. The V end was cut by 7 bases, the J end by 1 base, with 12 bases between. The CDR3 is made up of 14 amino acids. CDR3 amino acids: CASKIRGGTDTQYF. The DNA for the CDR3 is TGTGCCAGCAAAATTAGGGGGGGCACAGATACGCAGTATTTT.

CDR3 loop: CASSVVDGGNTIYF. The CDR3 nucleotides are TGTGCCAGCAGCGTAGTGGATGGTGGAAACACCATATATTTT. The chain uses TRBV9 and TRBJ1-3, with D unresolved. The germline V gene has CDR1 SGDLS and CDR2 YYNGEE. The CDR3 loop spans 14 amino acids. Deletions cut 0 bases from V and 3 bases from J, with 7 bases between.

This clone occurred a few times. The sample holds other DNA sequences that translate to the same CDR3. J is TRBJ2-2 and V is TRBV10-3; 11 bases line up with TRBD2. The ends lost 6 bases at V and 5 bases at J; junction bases unmatched: 2. Germline-derived CDR1 and CDR2 are ENHRY and SYGVKD. This CDR3 region has 14 residues. The CDR3 is CAISGLAGTGELFF. CDR3 bases: TGTGCCATCAGCGGACTAGCGGGTACCGGGGAGCTGTTTTTT.

The V gene is TRBV6-5, the J gene TRBJ1-5; D is uncertain. Trimming removed 11 bases from V and 0 bases from J, with 11 bases in between. The CDR3 consists of 13 residues. From germline, CDR1 is MNHEY and CDR2 SVGAGI. CDR3 loop: CAPDRVSNQPQHF. The CDR3 DNA reads as TGTGCCCCGGACCGGGTTAGCAATCAGCCCCAGCATTTT.

This rearrangement joins TRBV5-1 to TRBJ2-5; 11 bases match TRBD1. Germline-derived CDR1 and CDR2 are SGHRS and YFSETQ. The CDR3 is made up of 15 amino acids. V trimming: 5 bases; J trimming: 5 bases; junction bases outside the gene matches: 8. In DNA form, the CDR3 reads TGCGCCAGCAGTCGGACAGGGGGCCTCGGGGAGACCCAGTACTTC. Translation: CASSRTGGLGETQYF.

This clone was found once. The chain combines TRBV28 with TRBJ1-5; a weak D match, TRBD1 (5 bases). In germline, CDR1 is MDHEN, CDR2 SYDVKM. The ends were cut back, 1 base at V and 0 bases at J, with 13 bases in the middle. This CDR3 spans 17 amino acids. CDR3 nucleotides: TGTGCCAGCAGTTTATATGGGGCGAATTATAGCAATCAGCCCCAGCATTTT. Protein: CASSLYGANYSNQPQHF.

The V gene is TRBV11-1, the J gene TRBJ2-5; possibly TRBD1 for D (5 bases). Germline CDR1 is SGHAT and CDR2 is FQDESV (reference sequence). The CDR3 spans 15 residues. Trimming cost V 4 bases and J 1 base, with 13 bases left between them. CDR3: CASSSDREFQETQYF. CDR3 in DNA: TGTGCCAGCAGCTCCGACAGAGAATTCCAAGAGACCCAGTACTTC. The variable domain in full, with the rest retrieved from reference TRBV11-1 and TRBJ2-5, is EAEVAQSPRYKITEKSQAVAFWCDPISGHATLYWYRQILGQGPELLVQFQDESVVDDSQLPKDRFSAERLKGVDSTLKIQPAELGDSAMYLCASSSDREFQETQYFGPGTRLLVL.

The gene calls are TRBV10-3 and TRBJ1-3, with D hard to call. Trimming pared 7 bases from V and 0 bases from J, leaving 7 bases between. The CDR3 runs to 13 residues. Germline CDR1 is ENHRY and CDR2 is SYGVKD. The chain's CDR3 is CAIMPFSGNTIYF. The CDR3 DNA reads TGTGCCATCATGCCGTTCTCTGGAAACACCATATATTTT.

This chain links TRBV2 with TRBJ1-5, with D perhaps TRBD1 (6 bases). The CDR3 sequence is 14 residues long. Germline assignment: CDR1 SNHLY and CDR2 FYNNEI. Trimming cost V 5 bases and J 3 bases, with 11 bases left between them. CDR3: CASSRGQLNQPQHF. The CDR3, as DNA: TGTGCCAGCAGTAGGGGACAACTCAATCAGCCCCAGCATTTT.

This rearrangement joins TRBV6-5 to TRBJ1-1; D is unclear. V was trimmed by 0 bases and J by 7 bases, leaving 9 bases between them. Germline V gives CDR1 MNHEY, CDR2 SVGAGI. The CDR3 is 13 residues long. The CDR3, as DNA: TGTGCCAGCAGTTACTCGAATGGGTATGAAGCTTTCTTT. Its translation: CASSYSNGYEAFF.

This clone occurred once. The chain employs TRBV7-9 and TRBJ2-3, with 8 bases fitting TRBD2. Germline CDR1 is SEHNR and CDR2 is FQNEAQ (reference sequence). This CDR3 contains 17 residues. With V trimmed by 2 bases and J by 2 bases, 9 bases remained unmatched. The CDR3 DNA reads as TGTGCCAGCAGCTTAAGAGAGCGGGGGCCGTTCACAGATACGCAGTATTTT. Protein: CASSLRERGPFTDTQYF. Using reference TRBV7-9 and TRBJ2-3 for the parts outside the CDR3, the full variable domain is DTGVSQNPRHKITKRGQNVTFRCDPISEHNRLYWYRQTLGQGPEFLTYFQNEAQLEKSRLLSDRFSAERPKGSFSTLEIQRTEQGDSAMYLCASSLRERGPFTDTQYFGPGTRLTVL.

This clone came up once. J is TRBJ1-1 and V is TRBV18, with D unresolved. The CDR3 loop spans 15 amino acids. The V gene lost 0 bases and the J gene lost 3 bases, with 11 bases spanning the gap. Germline assignment: CDR1 KGHSH and CDR2 LQKENI. Written as DNA, the CDR3 is TGTGCCAGCTCACCACCGGCATCCCTCCACACTGAAGCTTTCTTT. It specifies CASSPPASLHTEAFF.

In its sample, this clone was seen once. One end of the junction is discordant with germline, which a read error may explain. J is TRBJ1-1 and V is TRBV28; 9 bases agree with TRBD1. Germline CDR1 is MDHEN and CDR2 is SYDVKM. This CDR3 is built from 13 residues. This CDR3 reads CASSSRDGTGRSF. CDR3 nucleotide sequence: TGTGCCAGCAGTTCGAGGGATGGGACAGGGCGTAGCTTT.

This clone was recorded only once. The chain links TRBV27 to TRBJ2-7; D is undetermined. Germline V gives CDR1 MNHEY, CDR2 SMNVEV (reference sequence). The CDR3 length is 13 residues. V shed 4 bases and J shed 6 bases, with 13 bases lying between them. The CDR3 region has the DNA TGTGCCAGCAGTTCAGGACGGACCCGCGAGCAGTACTTC. Protein: CASSSGRTREQYF.

The CDR3 region is CSTGQGEAFF. DNA for the CDR3: TGCAGCACCGGACAGGGTGAAGCTTTCTTT. The chain has TRBV29-1 and TRBJ1-1; 8 nucleotides agree with TRBD1. Germline CDR1 reads SQVTM; CDR2 reads ANQGSEA. The CDR3 contains 10 residues. V lost 8 bases, J lost 7 bases, and 3 bases stayed unmatched. The full variable domain, with the rest looked up from reference TRBV29-1 and TRBJ1-1, is SAVISQKPSRDICQRGTSLTIQCQVDSQVTMMFWYRQQPGQSLTLIATANQGSEATYESGFVIDKFPISRPNLTFSTLTVSNMSPEDSSIYLCSTGQGEAFFGQGTRLTVV.

CDR3 coding DNA: TGCGCCAGCAGCCAGCCGTTCCTGGTAAACTATGGCTACACCTTC. This gives the protein CASSQPFLVNYGYTF. This chain links TRBV4-1 with TRBJ1-2, with D uncertain. CDR3 length: 15 residues. Germline V gene data show CDR1 as MGHRA and CDR2 as YSYEKL. The V end was cut by 3 bases, the J end by 2 bases, with 13 bases between.

A note on this clone: Other DNA sequences in this sample translate to the same CDR3. V usage is TRBV6-5 and J usage is TRBJ1-2; D uncertain. Between the trimmed V and J ends, which lost 6 bases and 2 bases, there was a span of 7 bases. Germline V gene data show CDR1 as MNHEY and CDR2 as SVGAGI. The CDR3 spans 12 residues. The CDR3 DNA follows: TGTGCCAGCAGGGGGAGGAACTATGGCTACACCTTC. It encodes CASRGRNYGYTF.

The chain has TRBV6-5 and TRBJ2-7, with TRBD2 matching 11 bases. The CDR3 length is 16 residues. The junction had 4 bases not matched to a gene; V was cut back by 0 bases and J by 3 bases. Germline CDR1 is MNHEY and CDR2 is SVGAGI. The CDR3 loop is CASSYSGTSGFYEQYF. The CDR3 nucleotides are TGTGCCAGCAGTTACTCAGGGACTAGCGGATTCTACGAGCAGTACTTC.

V and J are TRBV28 and TRBJ1-2; 9 bases match TRBD1. The CDR3 spans 16 residues. V lost 5 bases to trimming and J lost 4 bases; unmatched junction nucleotides: 11. Germline V gives CDR1 MDHEN, CDR2 SYDVKM. For the CDR3, the DNA is TGTGCCAGCAGTCAAACCGGGACAGGGTTCGGCTATGGCTACACCTTC. Encoded protein: CASSQTGTGFGYGYTF.

V gene TRBV7-6 combines with J gene TRBJ2-2, with TRBD1 identical over 9 bases. J lost 2 bases, V lost 4 bases, and 8 bases had no gene match. CDR1 is SGHVS, CDR2 FNYEAQ, per germline. The CDR3 totals 17 residues. In DNA, the CDR3 is TGTGCCAGCAGCTGGCCGGGACAGGGACTAAACACCGGGGAGCTGTTTTTT. Amino acids: CASSWPGQGLNTGELFF.

The J gene is TRBJ2-1, the V gene TRBV10-3, with 8 bases fitting TRBD2. Trimming took 10 bases from V and 4 from J; bases not matched to a gene: 12. The germline V gene encodes CDR1 ENHRY and CDR2 SYGVKD. The CDR3 sequence is 15 residues long. CDR3 protein: CATNPGGGLYNEQFF. CDR3 bases: TGTGCCACCAACCCGGGCGGGGGGTTGTACAATGAGCAGTTCTTC.

The gene calls are TRBV5-1 and TRBJ2-3; TRBD1 agrees at 7 bases. This CDR3 is built from 15 residues. CDR1 and CDR2 from the germline V gene are SGHRS and YFSETQ. The J segment lost 2 bases and the V segment lost 3 bases, leaving 6 bases of the junction unmatched. CDR3 sequence reads: CASSSGQPPTDTQYF. CDR3 sequence (DNA): TGCGCCAGCAGCTCGGGACAGCCACCCACAGATACGCAGTATTTT.

This chain connects TRBV18 to TRBJ1-5, with D possibly matching TRBD1 (6 bases). The CDR3 is 16 amino acids. Trimming took 4 bases from V and 0 from J, leaving 13 bases between them. Germline CDR1 KGHSH, CDR2 LQKENI. This chain's CDR3 is CASSRGAVNSNQPQHF. DNA of the CDR3: TGTGCCAGCTCACGGGGGGCAGTTAATAGCAATCAGCCCCAGCATTTT.

This rearrangement joins TRBV19 to TRBJ1-2; tentative D call: TRBD1 (5 bases). Trimming pared 4 bases from V and 2 bases from J, leaving 11 bases between. This CDR3 is 14 amino acids long. CDR1 and CDR2 from the germline V gene are LNHDA and SQIVND (reference sequence). Here the CDR3 reads CASSTVAGNYGYTF. As DNA, the CDR3 is TGTGCCAGTAGTACGGTGGCAGGGAACTATGGCTACACCTTC.

Written as DNA, the CDR3 is TGTGCCAGCAGCTTAGATCCCCAGGCGTACAATGAGCAGTTCTTC. Protein product: CASSLDPQAYNEQFF. The chain employs TRBV11-2 and TRBJ2-1; no definite D call. The ends were cut back, 0 bases at V and 4 bases at J, with 10 bases in the middle. The CDR3 is made up of 15 amino acids. Germline lookup yields CDR1 SGHAT and CDR2 FQNNGV.

This clone was counted a single time. Other DNA sequences within the sample encode an identical CDR3. The chain joins TRBV14 to TRBJ2-7, with 8 bases fitting TRBD2. Germline assignment: CDR1 SGHDN and CDR2 FVKESK. V gave up 4 bases and J gave up 5 bases; unmatched junction bases: 1. The CDR3 has 12 amino acids. CDR3 bases: TGTGCCAGCAGCCCGGGGGGGCACGAGCAGTACTTC. Amino acid sequence: CASSPGGHEQYF.

The chain joins TRBV7-2 to TRBJ2-7, with 7 positions matching TRBD2. Germline V gene data show CDR1 as SGHTA and CDR2 as FQGNSA. Trimming removed 0 bases from V and 4 bases from J; junction bases left unmatched: 6. The CDR3 sequence is 15 residues long. This CDR3 reads CASSLAAGAVYEQYF. The CDR3, as DNA: TGTGCCAGCAGCTTAGCTGCGGGAGCTGTTTACGAGCAGTACTTC.